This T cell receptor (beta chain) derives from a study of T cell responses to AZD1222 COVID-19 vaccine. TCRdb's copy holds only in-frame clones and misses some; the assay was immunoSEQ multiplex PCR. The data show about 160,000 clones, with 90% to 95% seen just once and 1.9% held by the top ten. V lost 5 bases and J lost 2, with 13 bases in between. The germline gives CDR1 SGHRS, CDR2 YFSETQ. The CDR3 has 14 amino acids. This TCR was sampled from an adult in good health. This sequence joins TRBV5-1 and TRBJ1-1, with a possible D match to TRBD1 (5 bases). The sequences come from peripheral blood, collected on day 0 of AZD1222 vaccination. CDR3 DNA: TGCGCCAGCAGTGAGTACAGGACCAACACTGAAGCTTTCTTT. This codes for CASSEYRTNTEAFF.